In this sample, the clone carrying this T cell receptor beta chain turned up many times. Its matching antigen is unknown. V shed 11 bases and J 7 bases; nucleotides not matched to a gene: 4. From germline, CDR1 is LGHDT and CDR2 YNNKEL (reference sequence). The length of the CDR3 is 12 residues. This sample was taken from a study of CD8 T cells in ankylosing spondylitis. Each TCR beta library was made by quantitative 5'-RACE that incorporated molecular barcodes. TCRdb analysed the 5' RACE reads with MiXCR anew, one entry per CDR3 protein. The sample lists 210,000 or so distinct CDR3 sequences, roughly 25% seen once, with more than 6.5% in the top ten. General study results and limits: Those disease-linked clones were CD8+; they were also relatively rare in peripheral blood.

This sequence originates from a male donor with ankylosing spondylitis or in good health (not recorded which). The specimen was blood, either unsorted or a sorted T cell fraction (not recorded which). The chain carries TRBV3-1 and TRBJ1-5; 11 bases agree with TRBD1. The CDR3 reads CAGGTGGQPQHF. The DNA of the CDR3 is TGTGCCGGCGGGACAGGGGGACAGCCCCAGCATTTT.